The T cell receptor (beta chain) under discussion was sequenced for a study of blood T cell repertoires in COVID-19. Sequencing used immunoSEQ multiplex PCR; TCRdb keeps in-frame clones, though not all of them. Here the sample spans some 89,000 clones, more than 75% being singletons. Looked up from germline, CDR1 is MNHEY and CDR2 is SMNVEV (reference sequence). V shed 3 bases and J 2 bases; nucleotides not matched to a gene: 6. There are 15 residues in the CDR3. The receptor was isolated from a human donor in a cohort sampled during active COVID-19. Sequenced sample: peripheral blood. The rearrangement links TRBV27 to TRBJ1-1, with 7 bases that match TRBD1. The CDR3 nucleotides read TGTGCCAGCAGTTTCAGGGGGACCGTTAACACTGAAGCTTTCTTT. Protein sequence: CASSFRGTVNTEAFF.